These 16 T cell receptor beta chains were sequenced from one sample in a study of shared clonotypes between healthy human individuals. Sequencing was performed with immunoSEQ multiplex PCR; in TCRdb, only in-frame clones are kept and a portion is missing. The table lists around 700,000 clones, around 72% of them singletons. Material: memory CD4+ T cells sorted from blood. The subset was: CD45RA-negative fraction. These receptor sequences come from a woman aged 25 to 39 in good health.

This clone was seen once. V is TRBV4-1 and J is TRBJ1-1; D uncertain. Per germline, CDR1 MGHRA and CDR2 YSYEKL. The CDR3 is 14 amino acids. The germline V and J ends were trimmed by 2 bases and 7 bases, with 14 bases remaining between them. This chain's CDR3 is CASSQKRWVVEAFF. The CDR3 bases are TGCGCCAGCAGCCAAAAGAGGTGGGTGGTTGAAGCTTTCTTT.

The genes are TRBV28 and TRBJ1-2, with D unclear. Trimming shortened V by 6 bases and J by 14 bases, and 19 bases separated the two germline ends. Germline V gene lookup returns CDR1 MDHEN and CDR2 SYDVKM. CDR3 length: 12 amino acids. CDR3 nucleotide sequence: TGTGCCAGCAGCCTATTGGACTACCCCAGGACCTTC. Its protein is CASSLLDYPRTF.

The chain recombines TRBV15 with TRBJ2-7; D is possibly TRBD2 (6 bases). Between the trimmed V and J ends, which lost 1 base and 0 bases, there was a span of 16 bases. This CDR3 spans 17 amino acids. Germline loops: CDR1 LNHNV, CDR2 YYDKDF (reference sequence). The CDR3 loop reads CATSRARGGGSSYEQYF. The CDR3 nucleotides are TGTGCCACCAGCAGAGCCAGAGGAGGAGGGAGCTCCTACGAGCAGTACTTC.

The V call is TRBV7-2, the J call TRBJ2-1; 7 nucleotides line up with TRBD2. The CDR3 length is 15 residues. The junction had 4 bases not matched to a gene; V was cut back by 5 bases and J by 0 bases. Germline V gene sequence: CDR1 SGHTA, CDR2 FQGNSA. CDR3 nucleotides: TGTGCCAGCAGCCTCTGGACTAGCTCCTACAATGAGCAGTTCTTC. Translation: CASSLWTSSYNEQFF.

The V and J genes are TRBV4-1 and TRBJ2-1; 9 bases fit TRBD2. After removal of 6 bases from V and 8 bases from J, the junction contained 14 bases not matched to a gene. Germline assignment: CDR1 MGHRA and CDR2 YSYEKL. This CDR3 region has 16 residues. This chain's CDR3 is CASRDILAGAPHEQFF. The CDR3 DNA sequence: TGCGCCAGCAGGGACATATTAGCGGGGGCCCCACATGAGCAGTTCTTC.

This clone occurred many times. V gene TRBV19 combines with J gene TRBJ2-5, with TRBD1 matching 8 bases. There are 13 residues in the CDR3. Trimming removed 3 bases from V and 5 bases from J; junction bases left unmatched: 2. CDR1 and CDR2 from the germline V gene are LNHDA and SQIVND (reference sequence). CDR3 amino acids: CASSMTGVETQYF. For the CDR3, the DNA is TGTGCCAGTAGTATGACAGGGGTTGAGACCCAGTACTTC. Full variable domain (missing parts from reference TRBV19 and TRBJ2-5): DGGITQSPKYLFRKEGQNVTLSCEQNLNHDAMYWYRQDPGQGLRLIYYSQIVNDFQKGDIAEGYSVSREKKESFPLTVTSAQKNPTAFYLCASSMTGVETQYFGPGTRLLVL.

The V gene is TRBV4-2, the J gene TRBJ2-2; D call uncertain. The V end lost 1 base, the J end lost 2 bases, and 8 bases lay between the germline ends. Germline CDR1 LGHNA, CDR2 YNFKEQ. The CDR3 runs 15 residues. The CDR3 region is CASSQAGGNTGELFF. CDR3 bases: TGTGCCAGCAGCCAAGCTGGCGGTAACACCGGGGAGCTGTTTTTT.

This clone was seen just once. This CDR3 is CASSLQGATTEAFF. The CDR3 DNA sequence: TGTGCCAGCAGTCTACAGGGGGCGACCACTGAAGCTTTCTTT. This chain uses TRBV28 with TRBJ1-1; 9 positions match TRBD1. The length of the CDR3 is 14 residues. CDR1 and CDR2 (germline): MDHEN, SYDVKM. After removal of 5 bases from V and 4 bases from J, the junction contained 5 bases not matched to a gene.

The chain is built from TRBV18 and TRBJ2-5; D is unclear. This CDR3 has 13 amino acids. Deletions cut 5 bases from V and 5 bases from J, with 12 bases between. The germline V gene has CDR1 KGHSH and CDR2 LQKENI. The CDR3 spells CASSSGPGETQYF. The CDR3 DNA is TGTGCCAGCTCATCGGGCCCTGGGGAGACCCAGTACTTC.

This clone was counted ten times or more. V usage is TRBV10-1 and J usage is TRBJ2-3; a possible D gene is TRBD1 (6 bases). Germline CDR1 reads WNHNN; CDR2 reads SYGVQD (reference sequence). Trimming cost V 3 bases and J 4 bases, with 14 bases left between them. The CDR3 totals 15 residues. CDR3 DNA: TGCGCCAGCAGTGATGCAGGGGACCAGGCAGATACGCAGTATTTT. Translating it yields CASSDAGDQADTQYF.

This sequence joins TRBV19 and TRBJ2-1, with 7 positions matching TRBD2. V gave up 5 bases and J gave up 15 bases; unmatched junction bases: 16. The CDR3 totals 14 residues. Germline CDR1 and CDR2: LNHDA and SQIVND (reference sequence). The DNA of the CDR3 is TGTGCCAGTAGTCCCTTCCCCGGGACTACCCGCCCGTTCTTC. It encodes CASSPFPGTTRPFF.

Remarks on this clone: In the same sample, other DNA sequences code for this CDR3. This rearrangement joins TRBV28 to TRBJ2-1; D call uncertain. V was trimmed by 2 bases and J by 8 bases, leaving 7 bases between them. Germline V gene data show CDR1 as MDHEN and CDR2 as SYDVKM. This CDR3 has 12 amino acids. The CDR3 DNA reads TGTGCCAGCAGTTTACTCTCAGATGAGCAGTTCTTC. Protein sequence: CASSLLSDEQFF.

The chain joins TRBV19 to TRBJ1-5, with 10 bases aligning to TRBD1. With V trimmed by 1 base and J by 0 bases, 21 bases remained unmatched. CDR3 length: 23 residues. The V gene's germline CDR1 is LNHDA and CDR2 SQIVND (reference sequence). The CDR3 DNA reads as TGTGCCAGTAGTATAGCCATTCCGTTGGAACATGGGGACAGGGGATATAGCAATCAGCCCCAGCATTTT. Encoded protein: CASSIAIPLEHGDRGYSNQPQHF. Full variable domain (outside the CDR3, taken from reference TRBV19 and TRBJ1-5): DGGITQSPKYLFRKEGQNVTLSCEQNLNHDAMYWYRQDPGQGLRLIYYSQIVNDFQKGDIAEGYSVSREKKESFPLTVTSAQKNPTAFYLCASSIAIPLEHGDRGYSNQPQHFGDGTRLSIL.

The CDR3 loop is CASSLSAVSGNTIYF. The DNA of the CDR3 is TGCGCCAGCAGCTTATCAGCGGTCTCTGGAAACACCATATATTTT. The gene calls are TRBV5-1 and TRBJ1-3; D not resolved. Looked up from germline, CDR1 is SGHRS and CDR2 is YFSETQ. V lost 2 bases, J lost 0 bases, and 9 bases lay in between. This CDR3 contains 15 residues.

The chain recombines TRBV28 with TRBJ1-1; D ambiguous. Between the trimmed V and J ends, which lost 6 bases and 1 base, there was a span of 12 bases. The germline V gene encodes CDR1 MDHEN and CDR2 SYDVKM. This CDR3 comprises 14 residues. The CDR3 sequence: CASRKTWGNTEAFF. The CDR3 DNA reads TGTGCCAGCAGGAAGACCTGGGGGAACACTGAAGCTTTCTTT.

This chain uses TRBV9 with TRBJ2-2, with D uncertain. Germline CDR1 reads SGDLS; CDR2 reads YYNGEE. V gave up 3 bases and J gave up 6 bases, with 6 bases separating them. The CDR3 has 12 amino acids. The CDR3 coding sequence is TGTGCCAGCAGCGCCCTCCCCGGGGAGCTGTTTTTT. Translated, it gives CASSALPGELFF.